The TCR beta chain under discussion was sequenced for a study of blood T cell repertoires in COVID-19. About the research overall: There were acute and convalescent COVID-19 samples, and they came from the United States, Italy and Spain.

The CDR3 is 11 amino acids. Trimming cost V 8 bases and J 4 bases, with 6 bases left between them. CDR1 is MNHEY and CDR2 is SVGAGI in the germline V gene. Libraries were prepared by immunoSEQ multiplex PCR; TCRdb keeps only in-frame clonotypes and omits some of them. The sample contains roughly 200,000 clones, approximately 86% of which appear only once. The V gene is TRBV6-5, the J gene TRBJ1-3; a weak D match, TRBD1 (5 bases). This sequence originates from a man aged 18-30 years with acute COVID-19. The sample comprised PBMCs or T cells enriched from blood (not recorded which). This CDR3 reads CASGAGNTIYF. CDR3 DNA: TGTGCCAGCGGGGCGGGAAACACCATATATTTT.